This T cell receptor beta chain was found in a study of identical twins. Germline trimming cut 2 bases from V and 3 bases from J; bases unmatched to any gene: 9. Per germline, CDR1 ENHRY and CDR2 SYGVKD. The CDR3 is 17 residues long. Study-level findings and limits: Zero-insertion results could be subject to partial confounding by invariant MAIT and iNKT cells.

From the 5' RACE reads, TCRdb called clonotypes with MiXCR, one entry per CDR3 protein. The table has 260,000 or so distinct CDR3 sequences, approximately 7.3% seen once. This clonotype turned up a few times. The antigen is unknown. The same sample was also studied in work on yellow fever vaccine responses in identical twins.

Sequencing was done on a sample of CD8+ T cells sorted from blood. The J gene is TRBJ2-7, the V gene TRBV10-3, with 11 bases fitting TRBD1. The TCR was taken from a woman in her late teens or twenties in good health. This CDR3 is CAISEAGTGGDYYEQYF. The CDR3 DNA is TGTGCCATCAGTGAGGCGGGGACAGGGGGGGACTACTACGAGCAGTACTTC.